These T cell receptor beta chains were read from a single sample in a study of CD8+ T cells in alopecia areata. The method was immunoSEQ multiplex PCR; TCRdb's version includes in-frame clones alone and lacks a portion of them. The sample lists about 200,000 clones, 45% to 70% occurring once. What was sequenced was CD8+ T cells sorted from blood. The receptors were gathered from a human donor in good health. Each CDR3 is given with its conserved first and last residue. Fields, in order: V gene, J gene, CDR3 protein.

V gene: TRBV30
J gene: TRBJ1-3
CDR3 protein: CAWSGTILRNTIYF

V gene: TRBV6-5
J gene: TRBJ2-5
CDR3 protein: CASSYGLAETQYF

V gene: TRBV5-1
J gene: TRBJ2-7
CDR3 protein: CASSLAWVDEQYF

V gene: TRBV19
J gene: TRBJ1-1
CDR3 protein: CASSNSGATEAFF

V gene: TRBV7-8
J gene: TRBJ2-7
CDR3 protein: CASSLSSGVTYEQYF

V gene: TRBV29-1
J gene: TRBJ1-2
CDR3 protein: CSVEDSLGYGYTF

V gene: TRBV29-1
J gene: TRBJ1-1
CDR3 protein: CSAERNSANTEAFF

V gene: TRBV29-1
J gene: TRBJ1-2
CDR3 protein: CSVDRQEGYTF

V gene: TRBV23-1
J gene: TRBJ2-5
CDR3 protein: CASGGTAQETQYF

V gene: TRBV5-7
J gene: TRBJ1-1
CDR3 protein: CASSQARTGAFRNTEAFF

V gene: TRBV29-1
J gene: TRBJ1-2
CDR3 protein: CSVGTGGNYGYTF

V gene: TRBV9
J gene: TRBJ1-2
CDR3 protein: CASSLNTRRSDNGYTF

V gene: TRBV6-5
J gene: TRBJ2-7
CDR3 protein: CASSPYYEQYF

V gene: TRBV4-1
J gene: TRBJ2-5
CDR3 protein: CASSQDEGTGGWQETQYF

V gene: TRBV4-1
J gene: TRBJ2-1
CDR3 protein: CASSQGVSRDQFF

V gene: TRBV13
J gene: TRBJ1-5
CDR3 protein: CASSLGGQETNQPQHF

V gene: TRBV5-1
J gene: TRBJ1-1
CDR3 protein: CACRVGTEAFF

V gene: TRBV21-1
J gene: TRBJ1-6
CDR3 protein: CASRQSSYNSPLHF

V gene: TRBV12-5
J gene: TRBJ2-5
CDR3 protein: CASGTTADGQETQYF

V gene: TRBV13
J gene: TRBJ2-2
CDR3 protein: CASSPPGVETGELFF

V gene: TRBV11-2
J gene: TRBJ2-7
CDR3 protein: CASSLDPSGGLFYEQYF

V gene: TRBV30
J gene: TRBJ2-3
CDR3 protein: CAWSVSGGAIDTQYF

V gene: TRBV7-9
J gene: TRBJ1-1
CDR3 protein: CASSPTGTGGTEAFF

V gene: TRBV13
J gene: TRBJ1-6
CDR3 protein: CASSLGTANSPLHF

V gene: TRBV14
J gene: TRBJ2-3
CDR3 protein: CASSQGADGGQLTDTQYF

V gene: TRBV15
J gene: TRBJ2-7
CDR3 protein: CATSSHSGSYEQYF

V gene: TRBV29-1
J gene: TRBJ1-2
CDR3 protein: CSVSQGANYGYTF

V gene: TRBV5-6
J gene: TRBJ2-7
CDR3 protein: CASSPGTGGAYEQYF

V gene: TRBV23-1
J gene: TRBJ1-6
CDR3 protein: CASSPHNSPLHF

V gene: TRBV29-1
J gene: TRBJ2-5
CDR3 protein: CSVQPSHGWGAEEETQYF

V gene: TRBV5-1
J gene: TRBJ2-3
CDR3 protein: CASSFELAAIDTQYF

V gene: TRBV30
J gene: TRBJ2-7
CDR3 protein: CAWSVVWAGRYEQYF

V gene: TRBV27
J gene: TRBJ2-4
CDR3 protein: CASPKGMEEKNIQYF

V gene: TRBV2
J gene: TRBJ2-7
CDR3 protein: CASSVVTDRAPYEQYF

V gene: TRBV11-2
J gene: TRBJ1-1
CDR3 protein: CASSLDWLGADTEAFF

V gene: TRBV28
J gene: TRBJ2-3
CDR3 protein: CASSFEGSSTDTQYF

V gene: TRBV9
J gene: TRBJ2-7
CDR3 protein: CASSVDGGSYEQYF

V gene: TRBV15
J gene: TRBJ2-5
CDR3 protein: CATSSERRSGETQYF

V gene: TRBV9
J gene: TRBJ1-2
CDR3 protein: CASSVETGNYGYTF

V gene: TRBV2
J gene: TRBJ1-2
CDR3 protein: CASSEEMGTLYGYTF

V gene: TRBV7-2
J gene: TRBJ1-1
CDR3 protein: CASSWVNTEAFF

V gene: TRBV6-6
J gene: TRBJ1-2
CDR3 protein: CASSYWFGYTF

V gene: TRBV15
J gene: TRBJ2-1
CDR3 protein: CATGRTAQFF

V gene: TRBV29-1
J gene: TRBJ1-1
CDR3 protein: CSVYITGGWTEAFF

V gene: TRBV2
J gene: TRBJ2-5
CDR3 protein: CASSEAASGGFETQYF

V gene: TRBV21-1
J gene: TRBJ2-1
CDR3 protein: CASSKGTVNEQFF

V gene: TRBV6-5
J gene: TRBJ2-1
CDR3 protein: CASSSPTSGGANEQFF

V gene: TRBV5-6
J gene: TRBJ1-4
CDR3 protein: CASSLDSRAPATNEKLFF

V gene: TRBV25-1
J gene: TRBJ1-5
CDR3 protein: CASSVQGFSNQPQHF

V gene: TRBV5-1
J gene: TRBJ1-1
CDR3 protein: CASRVGTEAFF

V gene: TRBV5-1
J gene: TRBJ1-2
CDR3 protein: CASSLLGQGALGYTF

V gene: TRBV7-9
J gene: TRBJ1-2
CDR3 protein: CASSSLGREEDGYTF

V gene: TRBV18
J gene: TRBJ2-5
CDR3 protein: CASSPWDRGQETQYF

V gene: TRBV4-1
J gene: TRBJ2-7
CDR3 protein: CASSQEIGASYEQYF

V gene: TRBV30
J gene: TRBJ2-3
CDR3 protein: CAWAGTPGDTEQYF